Listed below are T cell receptor beta chains from one sample, sequenced in a study of CD8 T cells in ankylosing spondylitis. Each CDR3 protein is one row after TCRdb ran MiXCR on the 5' RACE reads. The table has hundreds of thousands of distinct CDR3 sequences, approximately 12% seen once. The sequenced material came from blood, either unsorted or a sorted T cell fraction (not recorded which). The origin of the receptors is a male donor with ankylosing spondylitis. CDR3s include the opening cysteine and the closing phenylalanine or tryptophan. The order of the fields is J gene, D gene, clone size, V gene, CDR3 protein, CDR3 DNA. A D gene is named only where the DNA matches it firmly. Some rows mark clone size as missing; the rest say once, few, many or name a class of expanded clone.

>TRBJ2-1|-|many|TRBV14
CASSQVLEQFF
TGTGCCAGCAGCCAAGTCCTGGAGCAGTTCTTC
>TRBJ1-1|-|-|TRBV2
CASSSGLAGTEAFF
TGTGCCAGCAGTTCAGGGTTAGCCGGCACTGAAGCTTTCTTT
>TRBJ2-1|-|-|TRBV29-1
CSVDWTSF
TGCAGCGTTGACTGGACCTCCTTC
>TRBJ1-1|-|-|TRBV7-9
CASSFGVGASEAFF
TGTGCCAGCAGCTTCGGGGTGGGGGCATCTGAAGCTTTCTTT
>TRBJ2-7|TRBD1|few|TRBV12-3/TRBV12-4
CASSLVGGTGHEQYF
TGTGCCAGCAGTTTGGTGGGGGGGACAGGGCACGAGCAGTACTTC
>TRBJ1-4|TRBD1|few|TRBV6-5
CASSFQGGGEKLFF
TGTGCCAGCAGTTTTCAAGGGGGCGGTGAAAAACTGTTTTTT
>TRBJ2-5|TRBD1|few|TRBV11-2
CASSLQPDRVETQYF
TGTGCCAGCAGCTTACAACCGGACAGGGTAGAGACCCAGTACTTC
>TRBJ2-1|-|few|TRBV11-2
CASSLTPVVSGTYNEQFF
TGTGCCAGCAGCTTAACCCCGGTTGTATCGGGGACCTACAATGAGCAGTTCTTC
>TRBJ1-2|TRBD1|many|TRBV29-1
CSVPAGGDYGYTF
TGCAGCGTCCCCGCAGGGGGAGACTATGGCTACACCTTC
>TRBJ2-1|TRBD1|many|TRBV7-9
CASSYGTAYNEQFF
TGTGCCAGCAGCTATGGGACAGCCTACAATGAGCAGTTCTTC
>TRBJ2-3|TRBD2|few|TRBV7-2
CASSFLAGEQDTQYF
TGTGCCAGCAGCTTCCTAGCGGGGGAGCAGGATACGCAGTATTTT
>TRBJ1-6|-|-|TRBV14
CASSQVSSSPLHF
TGTGCCAGCAGCCAAGTGTCGAGTTCACCCCTCCACTTT
>TRBJ1-2|TRBD1|few|TRBV29-1
CSVEPGTGIYGYTF
TGCAGCGTTGAACCCGGGACAGGGATCTATGGCTACACCTTC
>TRBJ2-2|-|-|TRBV20-1
CSAKNTGELFF
TGCAGTGCCAAGAACACCGGGGAGCTGTTTTTT
>TRBJ2-1|TRBD2|few|TRBV10-3
CAISEMALAGSEQFF
TGTGCCATCAGTGAAATGGCACTAGCGGGGTCTGAGCAGTTCTTC
>TRBJ2-3|TRBD2|many|TRBV27
CASSLWTSGSTDTQYF
TGTGCCAGCAGTTTATGGACTAGCGGGAGCACAGATACGCAGTATTTT
>TRBJ2-1|TRBD2|-|TRBV7-9
CASSLFAGGEGNEQFF
TGTGCCAGCAGCTTATTCGCGGGAGGAGAGGGTAATGAGCAGTTCTTC
>TRBJ2-3|-|-|TRBV24-1
CATSDWDSEEDTQYF
TGTGCCACCAGTGATTGGGACTCCGAGGAAGATACGCAGTATTTT
>TRBJ2-2|-|many|TRBV3-1
CASSPSHTGELFF
TGTGCCAGCAGCCCTTCCCACACCGGGGAGCTGTTTTTT
>TRBJ2-3|-|-|TRBV27
CASTLTKAADTQYF
TGTGCCAGCACTTTGACGAAGGCTGCAGATACGCAGTATTTT
>TRBJ2-1|-|few|TRBV20-1
CSARKSGESSYNEQFF
TGCAGTGCTAGAAAATCGGGGGAAAGCTCCTACAATGAGCAGTTCTTC
>TRBJ2-7|TRBD2|few|TRBV7-2
CASSLASGRQNEQYF
TGTGCCAGCAGCTTGGCTAGCGGGAGACAGAACGAGCAGTACTTC
>TRBJ2-5|TRBD2|-|TRBV30
CAWTGTSGSRETQYF
TGTGCCTGGACTGGGACTAGCGGGAGTAGGGAGACCCAGTACTTC
>TRBJ2-1|TRBD2|-|TRBV25-1
CASRAGGSGEQFF
TGTGCCAGCAGAGCGGGAGGGTCGGGTGAGCAGTTCTTC
>TRBJ1-5|-|few|TRBV5-6
CASSLLDRTNQPQHF
TGTGCCAGCAGTTTGCTCGACAGAACAAATCAGCCCCAGCATTTT
>TRBJ1-6|-|few|TRBV9
CASSGGRGGTAYNSPLHF
TGTGCCAGCAGCGGAGGTAGGGGGGGCACTGCATATAATTCACCCCTCCACTTT
>TRBJ1-5|-|few|TRBV18
CASSLRSLGEIGSNQPQHF
TGTGCCAGCTCATTACGGTCTTTAGGAGAAATCGGGAGCAATCAGCCCCAGCATTTT
>TRBJ1-5|-|-|TRBV20-1
CSARPIGNQPQHF
TGCAGTGCTAGACCCATAGGCAATCAGCCCCAGCATTTT
>TRBJ2-5|-|many|TRBV29-1
CSGATNLQETQYF
TGCAGCGGGGCGACTAACCTACAAGAGACCCAGTACTTC
>TRBJ2-1|TRBD2|few|TRBV13
CASSPPGSGSREQFF
TGTGCCAGCAGCCCCCCGGGTAGCGGGAGCAGGGAGCAGTTCTTC
>TRBJ2-5|-|-|TRBV12-3/TRBV12-4
CASSLTWGSEETQYF
TGTGCCAGCAGTTTAACCTGGGGATCCGAGGAGACCCAGTACTTC
>TRBJ2-1|-|-|TRBV18
CASAISGRYNEQFF
TGTGCCAGCGCCATTTCGGGGCGTTACAATGAGCAGTTCTTC
>TRBJ2-3|-|-|TRBV14
CASSQESSRGGTDTQYF
TGTGCCAGCAGCCAAGAATCCAGCCGCGGTGGCACAGATACGCAGTATTTT
>TRBJ2-7|-|few|TRBV27
CASSSWTARSYEQYF
TGTGCCAGCAGTTCGTGGACAGCGCGATCCTACGAGCAGTACTTC
>TRBJ2-2|TRBD2|-|TRBV12-3/TRBV12-4
CASILAGNTGELFF
TGTGCCAGCATTCTAGCGGGAAACACCGGGGAGCTGTTTTTT
>TRBJ1-6|-|few|TRBV3-1
CASSQQLNSPLHF
TGTGCCAGCAGCCAGCAGTTGAATTCACCCCTCCACTTT
>TRBJ2-6|-|-|TRBV11-2
CASSFRVAVVGSGANVLTF
TGTGCCAGCAGCTTTCGGGTCGCGGTTGTAGGATCTGGGGCCAACGTCCTGACTTTC
>TRBJ2-3|TRBD2|few|TRBV5-1
CASSGGEANTQYF
TGCGCCAGCAGCGGGGGGGAGGCGAATACGCAGTATTTT
>TRBJ2-1|-|-|TRBV30
CAWSVHGGGNEQFF
TGTGCCTGGAGTGTACATGGAGGGGGTAATGAGCAGTTCTTC
>TRBJ2-1|TRBD1|few|TRBV24-1
CATSDLPGGYNEQFF
TGTGCCACCAGTGATTTGCCAGGGGGCTACAATGAGCAGTTCTTC